This is a list of T cell receptor beta chains from one sample in a study of blood T cells in healthy people across ages. TCRdb reprocessed the 5' RACE reads via MiXCR and lists one record per CDR3 protein. The sample carries 650,000 to 950,000 distinct CDR3 sequences, more than 40% recorded once. The sample taken for sequencing was blood. These receptors were taken from a man between 60 and 75 years old in good health. Each CDR3 is given with its conserved first and last residue. A D gene is named only where the DNA matches it firmly. The size of a clone is reported for some rows only, either as once, few or many, or as a class for expanded clones.

TRBJ2-5 | few | TRBD1 | TRBV5-5 | TGTGCCAGCAGGCAGGGGTCAACAGGGGGGGAGACCCAGTACTTC | CASRQGSTGGETQYF
TRBJ1-2 | . | TRBD1 | TRBV5-1 | TGCGCCAGCAGCTGGGACAGCTATGGCTACACCTTC | CASSWDSYGYTF
TRBJ2-7 | . | . | TRBV19 | TGTGCCAGTAGTATAGATGAAACGCGGGTAGGGATGGACGAGCAGTACTTC | CASSIDETRVGMDEQYF
TRBJ2-7 | . | TRBD1 | TRBV6-5 | TGTGCCAGCAGCAGACTCAGGGGGAGGCAGTACTTC | CASSRLRGRQYF
TRBJ2-1 | . | . | TRBV28 | TGTGCCAGCAGTTTAGGGGGAGAGACCCAGTTCTTC | CASSLGGETQFF
TRBJ1-2 | . | TRBD1 | TRBV11-2 | TGTGCCAGCAGCCCCACAGGGGATTACTATGGCTACACCTTC | CASSPTGDYYGYTF
TRBJ1-5 | . | . | TRBV5-1 | TGCGCCAGCAGCTTGTTGGGCGGGGACAATCAGCCCCAGCATTTT | CASSLLGGDNQPQHF
TRBJ1-4 | . | . | TRBV6-2/TRBV6-3 | TGTGCCAGCAGCCACCCAGGGGAAAAACTGTTTTTT | CASSHPGEKLFF
TRBJ2-1 | . | TRBD2 | TRBV6-6 | TGTGCCAGCAGCCAAGCTAGCGGGGAGTACAATGAGCAGTTCTTC | CASSQASGEYNEQFF
TRBJ1-1 | few | . | TRBV7-9 | TGTGCCAGCAGCGGGGAAACCGGGATGAACACTGAAGCTTTCTTT | CASSGETGMNTEAFF
TRBJ2-1 | few | . | TRBV21-1 | TGTGCCAGCAGCAAAGTGGCCAGCTCCTACAATGAGCAGTTCTTC | CASSKVASSYNEQFF
TRBJ2-1 | . | TRBD1 | TRBV18 | TGTGCCAGCTCACAGGACAGGGGAGATGAGCAGTTCTTC | CASSQDRGDEQFF
TRBJ2-3 | . | . | TRBV9 | TGTGCCAGCAGCATCACCGGGGGGCTCAGCACAGATACGCAGTATTTT | CASSITGGLSTDTQYF
TRBJ2-7 | . | . | TRBV5-5 | TGTGCCAGCAGCTTGTGGGGGAGGTACGAGCAGTACTTC | CASSLWGRYEQYF
TRBJ2-7 | . | . | TRBV12-3/TRBV12-4 | TGTGCCAGCAGTTTAGGGGGCTTCTACGAGCAGTACTTC | CASSLGGFYEQYF
TRBJ1-2 | few | . | TRBV25-1 | TGTGCCAGCAGTGGTGGGGGCGCCTATGGCTACACCTTC | CASSGGGAYGYTF
TRBJ2-3 | . | . | TRBV5-1 | TGCGCCAGCAGCTTGGCGAGCGAGATGGATACGCAGTATTTT | CASSLASEMDTQYF
TRBJ1-5 | . | TRBD1 | TRBV18 | TGTGCCAGCTCACCACCGTCCAGGGGGAACAATCAGCCCCAGCATTTT | CASSPPSRGNNQPQHF
TRBJ2-7 | few | TRBD1 | TRBV9 | TGTGCCAGCAGCGTTACGACAGGGGTGGGCGAGCAGTACTTC | CASSVTTGVGEQYF
TRBJ1-6 | . | . | TRBV4-3 | TGCGCCAGCGGCCAAGGCGTAAATAATTCACCCCTCCACTTT | CASGQGVNNSPLHF
TRBJ2-4 | few | TRBD2 | TRBV6-2/TRBV6-3 | TGTGCCAGCAGGCCGACCGGGACTAGCGGCCAGTACTTC | CASRPTGTSGQYF
TRBJ2-1 | many | TRBD2 | TRBV20-1 | TGCAGTGCTAGAGATGGGACTAAGGCTAGCGGGGGTGGGCAGTTCTTC | CSARDGTKASGGGQFF
TRBJ2-5 | few | . | TRBV14 | TGTGCCAGCAGCCGGGCCGCCACCCAGTACTTC | CASSRAATQYF
TRBJ2-3 | few | TRBD2 | TRBV3-1 | TGTGCCAGCAGCCAAGAGGGTCCTAATAGCGGGGATGTCACAGATACGCAGTATTTT | CASSQEGPNSGDVTDTQYF
TRBJ2-3 | . | TRBD1 | TRBV20-1 | TGCAGTGCTAGAGGCCCCGGGACAGGGGGATTTTCTAAGCAGTATTTT | CSARGPGTGGFSKQYF
TRBJ1-2 | . | . | TRBV7-9 | TGTGCCATCTGGGACACCCTCTATGGCTACACCTTC | CAIWDTLYGYTF
TRBJ1-2 | . | . | TRBV7-2 | TGTGCCAGCAGCTTAAACGCGGGGGCCGTCTACACCTTC | CASSLNAGAVYTF
TRBJ2-7 | . | TRBD1 | TRBV11-2 | TGTGCCAGCAGCACCTGGACAGGGTCCTCCACCTACGAACAGTACTTC | CASSTWTGSSTYEQYF
TRBJ2-1 | . | . | TRBV29-1 | TGCAGCGTTGATGTCAGGAATTACAATGAGCAGTTCTTC | CSVDVRNYNEQFF
TRBJ1-2 | . | TRBD1 | TRBV7-2 | TGTGCCAGCAGCTTACTGGACAGGGGGGAAGGCTACACCTTC | CASSLLDRGEGYTF
TRBJ2-1 | . | . | TRBV12-3/TRBV12-4 | TGTGCCAGCAGTCCCCTGGGAGGGGGCTCCGACAATGAGCAGTTTTTC | CASSPLGGGSDNEQFF